The 29 T cell receptor beta chains below all came from one sample that was sequenced in a study of regulatory T cells in long-lasting Graves disease. iRepertoire HTBI primers and Arm-PCR of CDR3 regions built TCR beta libraries. TCRdb analysed the multiplex PCR reads with MiXCR anew, one entry per CDR3 protein. The sample lists roughly 530,000 distinct CDR3 sequences, 15% to 20% occurring once. Time point: newly diagnosed GD, antithyroid drugs for less than 3 months. The TCR library was made from RNA that had been extracted from PBMCs in TRIzol. This sample was shared with a second study, whose subject was T cells in Graves' hyperthyroidism and ophthalmopathy.

Sample: peripheral blood mononuclear cells (PBMCs), taken at new diagnosis, from a patient treated with antithyroid drugs. Receptors originate from a middle-aged woman with Graves disease.

The sample holds a few counts of this clonotype. The chain carries TRBV29-1 and TRBJ1-1; no clear D. Germline CDR1 reads SQVTM; CDR2 reads ANQGSEA. The CDR3 spans 12 residues. Trimming left V 6 bases short and J 3 bases short, with 11 bases between. The CDR3 spells CSVILGYTEAFF. CDR3 bases: TGCAGCGTAATTCTAGGATACACTGAAGCTTTCTTT.

This clonotype was seen only a few times. V is TRBV6-1 and J is TRBJ1-4; D not certain. Trimming left V 6 bases short and J 10 bases short, with 18 bases between. From germline, CDR1 is MNHNS and CDR2 SASEGT. There are 14 residues in the CDR3. The CDR3 sequence: CASRPTLMEGKLFF. CDR3 DNA: TGTGCCAGCAGACCAACCCTCATGGAGGGAAAACTGTTTTTT.

This clonotype occurred many times. V and J are TRBV18 and TRBJ1-2; the match to TRBD1 covers 9 bases. Germline-derived CDR1 and CDR2 are KGHSH and LQKENI. V shed 3 bases and J 4 bases; nucleotides not matched to a gene: 3. The CDR3 is made up of 14 amino acids. CDR3 loop: CASSPPTGGYGYTF. CDR3 DNA: TGTGCCAGCTCACCTCCGACAGGGGGCTATGGCTACACCTTC.

The chain uses TRBV7-9 and TRBJ1-1, with 11 bases matching TRBD1. The trim removed 5 bases at V and 10 bases at J, leaving 12 bases unmatched. Germline CDR1 and CDR2: SEHNR and FQNEAQ (reference sequence). CDR3 size: 15 residues. The CDR3 region has the DNA TGTGCCAGCAGCCTAGGACAGGGGGCCGTGGTAGCAGCTTTCTTT. This gives the protein CASSLGQGAVVAAFF. Full variable domain (missing parts from reference TRBV7-9 and TRBJ1-1): DTGVSQNPRHKITKRGQNVTFRCDPISEHNRLYWYRQTLGQGPEFLTYFQNEAQLEKSRLLSDRFSAERPKGSFSTLEIQRTEQGDSAMYLCASSLGQGAVVAAFFGQGTRLTVV.

The chain employs TRBV20-1 and TRBJ1-1; D ambiguous. V shed 4 bases and J shed 0 bases, with 9 bases lying between them. Looked up from germline, CDR1 is DFQATT and CDR2 is SNEGSKA (reference sequence). The CDR3 contains 13 residues. This chain's CDR3 is CSATEELNTEAFF. CDR3 DNA sequence: TGCAGTGCTACGGAGGAGTTGAACACTGAAGCTTTCTTT.

The chain recombines TRBV19 with TRBJ1-2; D remains ambiguous. V lost 9 bases, J lost 1 base, and 12 bases lay in between. Germline CDR1 is LNHDA and CDR2 is SQIVND (reference sequence). The CDR3 extends over 13 amino acids. CDR3 protein: CASIGPFNYGYTF. The CDR3 DNA reads as TGTGCCAGCATCGGACCTTTTAACTATGGCTACACCTTC.

This clonotype was counted ten times or more. The V gene is TRBV5-6, the J gene TRBJ2-3; D possibly uses TRBD1 or TRBD2 (6 bases each). With 4 bases removed from V and 3 bases from J, the gap between germline ends came to 12 bases. CDR1 is SGHDT and CDR2 is YYEEEE in the germline V gene. The CDR3 contains 14 residues. DNA for the CDR3: TGTGCCAGCAGCGCAACAGGGACTACAGATACGCAGTATTTT. This encodes CASSATGTTDTQYF.

The V call is TRBV30, the J call TRBJ1-1; D is unresolved. CDR3 size: 13 residues. V was pared by 5 bases and J by 2 bases, with 12 bases between. CDR1 and CDR2 from the germline V gene are GTSNPN and SVGIG (reference sequence). CDR3 in amino acids: CAWLPLANTEAFF. The CDR3 bases are TGTGCCTGGCTACCCCTTGCAAACACTGAAGCTTTCTTT.

The sample holds many counts of this clonotype. This sequence joins TRBV12-3 or TRBV12-4 and TRBJ2-3, with TRBD2 matching over 12 bases. There are 15 residues in the CDR3. J was trimmed by 3 bases and V by 6 bases; bases with no gene match: 4. Here the CDR3 reads CASSLTSGGTDTQYF. Here the CDR3 DNA reads TGTGCCAGCAGCTTGACTAGCGGGGGAACAGATACGCAGTATTTT.

The sample holds many counts of this clonotype. The rearrangement uses TRBV12-3 or TRBV12-4 and TRBJ2-7; D is unresolved. The V and J ends lost 3 bases and 2 bases respectively, with 11 bases between them. CDR3 size: 14 residues. Here the CDR3 DNA reads TGTGCCAGCAGTTTGTCCCGAAAACCCTACGAGCAGTACTTC. Translating gives CASSLSRKPYEQYF.

This clonotype was counted at least ten times. V gene TRBV3-1 combines with J gene TRBJ1-6; a weak D match, TRBD1 (5 bases). Trimming removed 2 bases from V and 4 bases from J, with 12 bases in between. Germline CDR1 is LGHDT and CDR2 is YNNKEL (reference sequence). This CDR3 region has 16 residues. The CDR3: CASSQTGTAYNSPLHF. CDR3 nucleotide sequence: TGTGCCAGCAGCCAAACCGGGACCGCGTATAATTCACCCCTCCACTTT.

A few counts support this clonotype. The rearrangement joins TRBV19 to TRBJ1-1; D call uncertain. Trimming left V 7 bases short and J 1 base short, with 13 bases between. The CDR3 covers 14 residues. Germline V CDR1 and CDR2: LNHDA, SQIVND (reference sequence). The CDR3 nucleotides are TGTGCCAGTATGTACGAGTTCCCGAACACTGAAGCTTTCTTT. It translates to CASMYEFPNTEAFF. The full variable domain, in which reference TRBV19 and TRBJ1-1 provide the parts outside the CDR3, is DGGITQSPKYLFRKEGQNVTLSCEQNLNHDAMYWYRQDPGQGLRLIYYSQIVNDFQKGDIAEGYSVSREKKESFPLTVTSAQKNPTAFYLCASMYEFPNTEAFFGQGTRLTVV.

This clonotype was observed at least ten times. This chain uses TRBV27 with TRBJ2-7; 7 nucleotides match TRBD1. Germline loops: CDR1 MNHEY, CDR2 SMNVEV (reference sequence). The CDR3 has 14 residues. The ends lost 6 bases at V and 4 bases at J; junction bases unmatched: 9. In DNA form, the CDR3 reads TGTGCCAGCAGCCCGGGACAGTTGTTTTACGAGCAGTACTTC. It specifies CASSPGQLFYEQYF.

This chain joins TRBV28 and TRBJ2-7, with D maybe TRBD1 (5 bases). The CDR3 has 13 amino acids. The V gene lost 1 base and the J gene lost 5 bases, with 9 bases spanning the gap. Germline assignment: CDR1 MDHEN and CDR2 SYDVKM. The DNA for the CDR3 is TGTGCCAGCAGTTTATTTCAGGGCCACGAGCAGTACTTC. It encodes CASSLFQGHEQYF.

This clonotype appeared a few times. The V call is TRBV11-2, the J call TRBJ2-5, with D perhaps TRBD1 or TRBD2 (5 bases each). The germline V and J ends were trimmed by 6 bases and 2 bases, with 13 bases remaining between them. The CDR3 is 14 amino acids. The V gene's germline CDR1 is SGHAT and CDR2 FQNNGV. The CDR3 region is CASRRPGRQETQYF. The CDR3 coding sequence is TGTGCCAGCAGAAGGCCGGGACGGCAAGAGACCCAGTACTTC.

Concerning this clonotype itself: Germline and junction disagree at one end, which may indicate a read error. The chain combines TRBV4-1 with TRBJ1-5; unclear D gene. This CDR3 has 17 amino acids. Germline lookup yields CDR1 MGHRA and CDR2 YSYEKL. CDR3 protein: CSSSVFSPPSSNQPQHF. CDR3 in DNA: TGCTCCAGCAGCGTATTCTCCCCCCCAAGCAGCAATCAGCCCCAGCATTTT.

Only a few counts were recorded for this clonotype. V and J are TRBV20-1 and TRBJ2-7, with 8 nucleotides matching TRBD2. After removal of 0 bases from V and 1 base from J, the junction contained 11 bases not matched to a gene. Per germline, CDR1 DFQATT and CDR2 SNEGSKA (reference sequence). This CDR3 comprises 17 residues. In DNA form, the CDR3 reads TGCAGTGCTAGAGATCGGAGAGAAGCGGGGGTTTCCTACGAGCAGTACTTC. Amino acid sequence: CSARDRREAGVSYEQYF.

This clonotype has a count of ten or more. J is TRBJ1-2 and V is TRBV20-1, with D maybe TRBD1 (6 bases). The V end lost 3 bases, the J end lost 4 bases, and 12 bases lay between the germline ends. This CDR3 comprises 13 residues. Germline CDR1 reads DFQATT; CDR2 reads SNEGSKA (reference sequence). The CDR3, as DNA: TGCAGTGCTAGTTCAGGGGAGGCCTATGGCTACACCTTC. Translated, it gives CSASSGEAYGYTF.

Many counts were recorded for this clonotype. V is TRBV30 and J is TRBJ1-3; TRBD1 is a possible D gene (5 bases). The germline gives CDR1 GTSNPN, CDR2 SVGIG (reference sequence). The CDR3 extends over 15 amino acids. V was trimmed by 5 bases and J by 3 bases, leaving 17 bases between them. The CDR3 region is CAWDPQEDVGNTIYF. For the CDR3, the DNA is TGTGCCTGGGACCCACAGGAGGACGTTGGAAACACCATATATTTT.

This clonotype was seen many times. J is TRBJ1-4 and V is TRBV3-1; D is uncertain. The CDR3 totals 15 residues. Looked up from germline, CDR1 is LGHDT and CDR2 is YNNKEL (reference sequence). Deletions cut 1 base from V and 4 bases from J, with 10 bases between. The CDR3, as DNA: TGTGCCAGCAGCCAAGGTCGGTTTTTTAATGAAAAACTGTTTTTT. Translating gives CASSQGRFFNEKLFF.

This clonotype was detected many times. The chain recombines TRBV12-3 or TRBV12-4 with TRBJ2-5; D is uncertain. V was pared by 6 bases and J by 6 bases, with 11 bases between. CDR3 size: 12 residues. CDR3 nucleotides: TGTGCCAGCAGCCGGACGGGCCAGACCCAGTACTTC. This encodes CASSRTGQTQYF.

This clonotype was seen only a few times. The rearrangement links TRBV15 to TRBJ1-1; D perhaps matches TRBD1 (5 bases). Germline loops: CDR1 LNHNV, CDR2 YYDKDF (reference sequence). Between the trimmed V and J ends, which lost 0 bases and 4 bases, there was a span of 15 bases. The CDR3 has 16 amino acids. In nucleotides, the CDR3 is TGTGCCACCAGCAGAGATGCGGGGCTGGGGAGCACTGAAGCTTTCTTT. Protein product: CATSRDAGLGSTEAFF.

The sample holds many counts of this clonotype. This chain uses TRBV24-1 with TRBJ2-3; D not certain. This CDR3 contains 12 residues. The germline V and J ends were trimmed by 1 base and 3 bases, with 1 base remaining between them. CDR1 and CDR2 from the germline V gene are KGHDR and SFDVKD. The CDR3 is CATSDFTDTQYF. For the CDR3, the DNA is TGTGCCACCAGTGATTTTACAGATACGCAGTATTTT.

This clonotype was found a few times. The genes are TRBV14 and TRBJ1-1; TRBD1 might be the D (5 bases). The CDR3 sequence is 18 residues long. The germline V gene encodes CDR1 SGHDN and CDR2 FVKESK. Between the trimmed V and J ends, which lost 6 bases and 1 base, there was a span of 24 bases. The CDR3 loop is CASSRGPGPRRGNTEAFF. The CDR3 DNA reads as TGTGCCAGCAGTCGAGGTCCGGGCCCTCGAAGGGGGAACACTGAAGCTTTCTTT.

This chain joins TRBV6-4 and TRBJ2-4; D gene ambiguous. Germline CDR1 and CDR2: MRHNA and SNTAGT. Trimming pared 6 bases from V and 2 bases from J, leaving 8 bases between. This CDR3 is 13 amino acids long. CDR3 DNA: TGTGCCAGCAGCGGGCATTCCAAAAACATTCAGTACTTC. Translation: CASSGHSKNIQYF.

This clonotype has just a few counts. V gene TRBV11-2 combines with J gene TRBJ2-7; D unresolved. In germline, CDR1 is SGHAT, CDR2 FQNNGV. V lost 1 base and J lost 3, with 16 bases in between. The CDR3 is 16 amino acids. The CDR3 DNA sequence: TGTGCCAGCAGCTTAGTTAGAACCCGAGGCGGCTACGAGCAGTACTTC. Translation gives CASSLVRTRGGYEQYF.

Many counts were recorded for this clonotype. V and J are TRBV18 and TRBJ1-1; D remains unclear. The germline gives CDR1 KGHSH, CDR2 LQKENI. The V gene lost 5 bases and the J gene lost 0 bases, with 10 bases spanning the gap. CDR3 size: 14 residues. CDR3 amino acids: CASSLQSMNTEAFF. CDR3 in DNA: TGTGCCAGCTCATTACAGTCCATGAACACTGAAGCTTTCTTT.

This clonotype was counted between two and nine times. The gene calls are TRBV10-3 and TRBJ2-2; D unresolved. This CDR3 is built from 11 residues. Per the germline V gene, CDR1 is ENHRY and CDR2 is SYGVKD. V dropped 7 bases and J dropped 5 bases, with 5 bases sitting between them. As DNA, the CDR3 is TGTGCCATCAAGGGTACCGGGGAGCTGTTTTTT. Protein product: CAIKGTGELFF.

This clonotype was recorded many times. The J gene is TRBJ2-1, the V gene TRBV11-1; 10 nucleotides match TRBD2. J was trimmed by 8 bases and V by 1 base; bases with no gene match: 5. Germline values: CDR1 SGHAT, CDR2 FQDESV (reference sequence). The CDR3 is 15 residues long. CDR3 DNA: TGTGCCAGCAGCTTAGAGCGGGGGGGCTTCCATGAGCAGTTCTTC. Encoded protein: CASSLERGGFHEQFF.